The sequence of this T cell receptor beta chain was determined in a study of T cell changes during pregnancy in multiple sclerosis. Data came from immunoSEQ multiplex PCR; TCRdb stores just in-frame clones and leaves some out. The sample shows 75,000 to 95,000 clones, 93% of them seen only once. Per germline, CDR1 MNHNS and CDR2 SASEGT. The CDR3 is 14 residues long. J gave up 2 bases and V 9 bases, and 7 bases lay outside the gene matches. V gene TRBV6-1 combines with J gene TRBJ2-5; 9 bases are shared with TRBD1. The sequencing here drew on peripheral blood, taken in the second trimester of pregnancy. The origin of this receptor is a female donor with multiple sclerosis, enrolled in a pregnancy study. CDR3 DNA sequence: TGTGCCAGTGAGGAAGGGACAGGGCAAGAGACCCAGTACTTC. This encodes CASEEGTGQETQYF.